Shown below are 27 T cell receptor beta chains from a single sample sequenced in a study of T-cell memory formation after mild COVID-19. TCRdb used MiXCR to reprocess the 5' RACE reads, holding one entry per CDR3 protein. This repertoire shows 350,000 to 400,000 distinct CDR3 sequences, more than 20% found once; its top ten account for 12%. Sequenced input: PBMCs or a T cell subset sorted from them (not recorded which). Receptor source: an adult woman who had mild COVID-19 (a few samples of this study predate the infection). Cell type and time point are not known.

With respect to this clonotype: A junction boundary mismatches the germline segment, possibly from a read error. The gene calls are TRBV18 and TRBJ2-2; D gene ambiguous. The CDR3 has 14 amino acids. Germline V CDR1 and CDR2: KGHSH, LQKENI. In DNA form, the CDR3 reads TGTGCCAGTTCACCCCTACAGAACACCGGGGAGCTGTTTTTT. This encodes CASSPLQNTGELFF. Filled out from reference TRBV18 and TRBJ2-2, the complete variable domain reads NAGVMQNPRHLVRRRGQEARLRCSPMKGHSHVYWYRQLPEEGLKFMVYLQKENIIDESGMPKERFSAEFPKEGPSILRIQQVVRGDSAAYFCASSPLQNTGELFFGEGSRLTVL.

This clonotype was detected a few times. CDR3 in DNA: TGTGCCACCAGCAGACATTACACCGGGGAGCTGTTTTTT. It codes for CATSRHYTGELFF. The chain recombines TRBV15 with TRBJ2-2; the D is unclear. The CDR3 has 13 amino acids. Germline V gene data show CDR1 as LNHNV and CDR2 as YYDKDF (reference sequence). Trimming removed 2 bases at V and 3 bases at J, with 4 bases between.

Many counts were recorded for this clonotype. The rearrangement links TRBV5-1 to TRBJ2-1, with unresolved D. V shed 0 bases and J shed 0 bases, with 7 bases lying between them. The CDR3 consists of 15 residues. CDR1 and CDR2 from the germline V gene are SGHRS and YFSETQ. This chain's CDR3 is CASSLDGSSYNEQFF. CDR3 nucleotides: TGCGCCAGCAGCTTGGATGGTAGCTCCTACAATGAGCAGTTCTTC. The full variable domain, its missing parts supplied by reference TRBV5-1 and TRBJ2-1, is KAGVTQTPRYLIKTRGQQVTLSCSPISGHRSVSWYQQTPGQGLQFLFEYFSETQRNKGNFPGRFSGRQFSNSRSEMNVSTLELGDSALYLCASSLDGSSYNEQFFGPGTRLTVL.

The genes are TRBV25-1 and TRBJ2-7; 10 positions match TRBD1. The length of the CDR3 is 16 residues. Per the germline V gene, CDR1 is MGHDK and CDR2 is SYGVNS. Losses at the gene ends were 3 bases for V and 0 bases for J; bases not matched to a gene: 5. CDR3 coding DNA: TGTGCCAGCAGTGACCTCGGGACAGGGGTCTCCTACGAGCAGTACTTC. The encoded protein is CASSDLGTGVSYEQYF.

This clonotype has only a few counts. The chain joins TRBV12-3 or TRBV12-4 to TRBJ1-1, with no clear D. The CDR3 consists of 13 residues. V lost 7 bases and J 5 bases, leaving 14 bases between the germline ends. The CDR3 reads CASNPRPGTEAFF. The CDR3, as DNA: TGTGCCAGCAATCCGAGGCCGGGGACTGAAGCTTTCTTT.

The gene calls are TRBV19 and TRBJ1-5; D unclear. The CDR3 covers 15 residues. Looked up from germline, CDR1 is LNHDA and CDR2 is SQIVND (reference sequence). Trimming pared 7 bases from V and 1 base from J, leaving 14 bases between. CDR3 residues: CASTRRTASNQPQHF. The CDR3 DNA reads TGTGCCAGTACCCGAAGGACCGCAAGCAATCAGCCCCAGCATTTT.

This clonotype occurred a few times. The chain combines TRBV7-2 with TRBJ2-5; 8 positions match TRBD2. The CDR3 runs 17 residues. CDR1 and CDR2 (germline): SGHTA, FQGNSA. Unmatched junction bases numbered 10, after V lost 1 base and J lost 3 bases. The CDR3 nucleotides read TGTGCCAGCAGCTTAGAGGCTCTAGCGGGTTACGAAGAGACCCAGTACTTC. Protein product: CASSLEALAGYEETQYF.

The chain recombines TRBV25-1 with TRBJ2-1; the D is unclear. Germline CDR1 MGHDK, CDR2 SYGVNS. The ends were cut back, 8 bases at V and 5 bases at J, with 16 bases in the middle. This CDR3 spans 14 amino acids. CDR3 region: CASAKRSQDNEQFF. The CDR3, as DNA: TGTGCCAGCGCTAAACGGTCTCAGGACAATGAGCAGTTCTTC.

This clonotype occurred once. This chain uses TRBV9 with TRBJ1-2, with 9 bases fitting TRBD1. V lost 0 bases and J lost 7; bases outside the gene matches: 4. The CDR3 runs to 14 residues. The germline CDR1 and CDR2 sequences are SGDLS and YYNGEE. CDR3 protein: CASSVVGTGLGYTF. CDR3 coding DNA: TGTGCCAGCAGCGTAGTGGGGACAGGGCTTGGCTACACCTTC.

The chain is built from TRBV19 and TRBJ2-3; 7 nucleotides line up with TRBD2. Per the germline V gene, CDR1 is LNHDA and CDR2 is SQIVND (reference sequence). This CDR3 region has 16 residues. Germline trimming cut 2 bases from V and 1 base from J; bases unmatched to any gene: 6. CDR3 sequence reads: CASSIRGSRGTDTQYF. In DNA, the CDR3 is TGTGCCAGTAGTATACGCGGGAGTAGGGGCACAGATACGCAGTATTTT.

This clonotype appeared a few times. V gene TRBV18 combines with J gene TRBJ2-7; D may match TRBD1 or TRBD2 (5 bases each). V was trimmed by 3 bases and J by 7 bases, leaving 13 bases between them. The CDR3 spans 13 residues. Germline CDR1 reads KGHSH; CDR2 reads LQKENI. The CDR3 bases are TGTGCCAGCTCACCTTGGGACGCAAGGGAGCAGTACTTC. Amino acids: CASSPWDAREQYF.

This clonotype was counted between two and nine times. CDR3 residues: CASSGQARSYEQYF. For the CDR3, the DNA is TGTGCCAGCAGTGGACAGGCCCGCTCCTACGAGCAGTACTTC. This sequence joins TRBV6-5 and TRBJ2-7; 7 nucleotides align to TRBD1. With V trimmed by 5 bases and J by 0 bases, 4 bases remained unmatched. The CDR3 loop spans 14 amino acids. Germline CDR1 and CDR2: MNHEY and SVGAGI.

There are many counts of this clonotype. V usage is TRBV29-1 and J usage is TRBJ2-7; 12 bases are a match to TRBD2. CDR1 and CDR2 (germline): SQVTM, ANQGSEA. Germline trimming cut 7 bases from V and 5 bases from J; bases unmatched to any gene: 6. CDR3 length: 13 residues. CDR3 protein: CSARLAGVHEQYF. The CDR3 nucleotides are TGCAGCGCTCGACTAGCGGGAGTGCACGAGCAGTACTTC.

This clonotype has more than one count but fewer than ten. The CDR3 here is CASSTRERRDTQYF. The CDR3 nucleotides read TGCGCCAGCAGCACGCGGGAGAGGAGAGATACGCAGTATTTT. The rearrangement joins TRBV4-3 to TRBJ2-3; TRBD2 matches 7 bases. Germline loops: CDR1 LGHNA, CDR2 YSLEER. The CDR3 contains 14 residues. V lost 5 bases, J lost 5 bases, and 7 bases stayed unmatched.

This clonotype came up a few times. The chain joins TRBV12-5 to TRBJ2-3; perhaps TRBD2 as D (6 bases). The CDR3 runs 14 residues. Germline CDR1 is LGHNT and CDR2 is FRNRAP. V was cut by 4 bases and J by 2 bases, with 10 bases left in between. This CDR3 reads CASGSGTYTDTQYF. CDR3 nucleotides: TGTGCTAGTGGTTCGGGGACTTACACAGATACGCAGTATTTT. Together with reference TRBV12-5 and TRBJ2-3, the CDR3 gives the full variable domain: DARVTQTPRHKVTEMGQEVTMRCQPILGHNTVFWYRQTMMQGLELLAYFRNRAPLDDSGMPKDRFSAEMPDATLATLKIQPSEPRDSAVYFCASGSGTYTDTQYFGPGTRLTVL.

The genes are TRBV5-1 and TRBJ1-1; the D is unclear. Germline V CDR1 and CDR2: SGHRS, YFSETQ. This CDR3 is 12 amino acids long. The V end was cut by 6 bases, the J end by 1 base, with 7 bases between. This CDR3 is CASKRANTEAFF. CDR3 in DNA: TGCGCCAGCAAACGGGCGAACACTGAAGCTTTCTTT.

This clonotype was detected a few times. The chain links TRBV9 to TRBJ2-5, with unresolved D. The CDR3 runs 13 residues. V was clipped by 0 bases and J by 9 bases, with 12 bases between them. Looked up from germline, CDR1 is SGDLS and CDR2 is YYNGEE. CDR3 in amino acids: CASSVGSSAAQYF. CDR3 bases: TGTGCCAGCAGCGTAGGGTCAAGTGCGGCCCAGTACTTC.

The chain employs TRBV7-9 and TRBJ1-1; maybe TRBD1 (6 bases). The CDR3 extends over 12 amino acids. Germline CDR1 SEHNR, CDR2 FQNEAQ (reference sequence). Trimming took off 5 bases at V and 4 bases at J, with 8 bases between the two ends. Written as DNA, the CDR3 is TGTGCCAGCAGCCCAGGGGCCACTGAAGCTTTCTTT. Its translation: CASSPGATEAFF.

The V and J genes are TRBV24-1 and TRBJ1-2, with D hard to call. The CDR3 has 11 amino acids. Trimming shortened V by 4 bases and J by 7 bases, and 6 bases separated the two germline ends. The germline CDR1 and CDR2 sequences are KGHDR and SFDVKD. The CDR3 DNA sequence: TGTGCCACCAGTGACTCCATTGGCTACACCTTC. It specifies CATSDSIGYTF.

This clonotype has ten or more counts. The rearrangement links TRBV9 to TRBJ2-3; possibly TRBD2 for D (5 bases). CDR1 is SGDLS, CDR2 YYNGEE, per germline. The CDR3 covers 15 residues. V was trimmed by 7 bases and J by 3 bases, leaving 18 bases between them. The DNA for the CDR3 is TGTGCCAGCTCCTCCTCGGGTAGCGCGACAGATACGCAGTATTTT. Its translation: CASSSSGSATDTQYF. The full variable domain, with the rest looked up from reference TRBV9 and TRBJ2-3, is DSGVTQTPKHLITATGQRVTLRCSPRSGDLSVYWYQQSLDQGLQFLIQYYNGEERAKGNILERFSAQQFPDLHSELNLSSLELGDSALYFCASSSSGSATDTQYFGPGTRLTVL.

This clonotype was recorded a few times. The chain has TRBV6-1 and TRBJ2-2, with D perhaps TRBD2 (5 bases). V lost 1 base, J lost 8 bases, and 14 bases lay in between. The CDR3 has 15 amino acids. Germline V lookup: CDR1 MNHNS, CDR2 SASEGT. In DNA form, the CDR3 reads TGTGCCAGCAGTGAAGGGCGGACTGTACCGGGGGAGCTGTTTTTT. This translates into CASSEGRTVPGELFF.

This clonotype was seen a handful of times. The V and J genes are TRBV9 and TRBJ2-3; 16 bases align to TRBD2. Per the germline V gene, CDR1 is SGDLS and CDR2 is YYNGEE. Germline trimming cut 7 bases from V and 0 bases from J; bases unmatched to any gene: 5. The CDR3 runs to 17 residues. The CDR3 spells CASSGLAGGSSTDTQYF. The CDR3 bases are TGTGCCAGCTCGGGACTAGCGGGAGGGTCTAGCACAGATACGCAGTATTTT. The full variable domain, its missing parts supplied by reference TRBV9 and TRBJ2-3, is DSGVTQTPKHLITATGQRVTLRCSPRSGDLSVYWYQQSLDQGLQFLIQYYNGEERAKGNILERFSAQQFPDLHSELNLSSLELGDSALYFCASSGLAGGSSTDTQYFGPGTRLTVL.

This clonotype was counted only a few times. V and J are TRBV5-4 and TRBJ1-2, with 7 bases matching TRBD1. Germline V gives CDR1 SGHNT, CDR2 YYREEE (reference sequence). V gave up 4 bases and J gave up 7 bases; unmatched junction bases: 4. The CDR3 runs 12 residues. The CDR3 region is CASSADRFGYTF. In DNA form, the CDR3 reads TGTGCCAGCAGCGCGGACAGGTTTGGCTACACCTTC.

This clonotype has a count of ten or more. This chain uses TRBV4-2 with TRBJ2-7; possible D gene TRBD2, 6 bases. The CDR3 has 15 residues. Germline V CDR1 and CDR2: LGHNA, YNFKEQ. Between the trimmed V and J ends, which lost 0 bases and 0 bases, there was a span of 9 bases. The CDR3 nucleotides are TGTGCCAGCAGCCAAGACGGGGGAAGCTCCTACGAGCAGTACTTC. Protein product: CASSQDGGSSYEQYF.

V is TRBV6-2 or TRBV6-3 and J is TRBJ1-5; the D gene is possibly TRBD1 (6 bases). Germline lookup yields CDR1 MNHEY and CDR2 SVGEGT. The V gene lost 8 bases and the J gene lost 2 bases, with 13 bases spanning the gap. The CDR3 has 14 residues. The CDR3 coding sequence is TGTGCCAGCTGGGGGGCGGGACGCAATCAGCCCCAGCATTTT. Its protein is CASWGAGRNQPQHF.

This chain links TRBV11-3 with TRBJ2-7; D not resolved. The CDR3 spans 15 residues. Trimming stripped 1 base from V and 0 bases from J, with 10 bases between. Germline V gene data show CDR1 as SGHNT and CDR2 as YENEEA. CDR3 sequence reads: CASSLGKPISYEQYF. CDR3 DNA sequence: TGTGCCAGCAGCTTAGGAAAACCTATCTCCTACGAGCAGTACTTC.

V and J are TRBV9 and TRBJ2-1, with TRBD2 as a possible D gene (6 bases). V shed 7 bases and J shed 6 bases, with 20 bases lying between them. CDR3 length: 15 residues. CDR1 is SGDLS and CDR2 is YYNGEE in the germline V gene. The CDR3 DNA reads as TGTGCCAGCGTTCGCGGGGAGGACGTACGCAATGAGCAGTTCTTC. Its translation is CASVRGEDVRNEQFF.